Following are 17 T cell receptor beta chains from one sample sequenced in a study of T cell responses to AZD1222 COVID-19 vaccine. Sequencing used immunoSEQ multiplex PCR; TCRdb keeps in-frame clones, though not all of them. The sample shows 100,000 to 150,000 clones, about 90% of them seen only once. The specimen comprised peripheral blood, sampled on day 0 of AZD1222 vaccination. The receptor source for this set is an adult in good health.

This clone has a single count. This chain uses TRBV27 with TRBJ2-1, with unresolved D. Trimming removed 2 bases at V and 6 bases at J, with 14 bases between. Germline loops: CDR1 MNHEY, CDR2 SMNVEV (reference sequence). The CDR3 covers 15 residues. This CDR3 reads CASSLMLGGANEQFF. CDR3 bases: TGTGCCAGCAGTTTAATGCTCGGTGGTGCCAATGAGCAGTTCTTC.

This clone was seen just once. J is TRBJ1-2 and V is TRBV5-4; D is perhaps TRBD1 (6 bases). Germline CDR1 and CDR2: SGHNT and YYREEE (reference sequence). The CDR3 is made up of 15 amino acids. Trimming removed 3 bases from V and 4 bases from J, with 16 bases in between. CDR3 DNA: TGTGCCAGCAGCTCCCCGAAGAGGGGGATCTATGGCTACACCTTC. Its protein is CASSSPKRGIYGYTF.

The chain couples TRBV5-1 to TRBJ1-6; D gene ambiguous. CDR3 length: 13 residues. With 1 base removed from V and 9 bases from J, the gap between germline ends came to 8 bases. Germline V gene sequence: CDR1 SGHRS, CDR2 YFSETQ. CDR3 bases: TGCGCCAGCAGCTTGCAGTCTACTTCACCCCTCCACTTT. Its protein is CASSLQSTSPLHF.

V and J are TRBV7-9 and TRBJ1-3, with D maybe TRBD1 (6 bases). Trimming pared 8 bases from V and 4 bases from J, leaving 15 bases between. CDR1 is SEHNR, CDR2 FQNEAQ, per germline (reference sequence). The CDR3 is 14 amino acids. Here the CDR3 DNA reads TGTGCCAGCGCCCGTATGGGGGCCGGAAACACCATATATTTT. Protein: CASARMGAGNTIYF.

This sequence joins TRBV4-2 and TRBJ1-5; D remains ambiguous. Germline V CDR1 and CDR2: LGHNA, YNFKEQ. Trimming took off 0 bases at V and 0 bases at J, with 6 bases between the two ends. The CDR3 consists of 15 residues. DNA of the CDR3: TGTGCCAGCAGCCAAGATGAGGATAGCAATCAGCCCCAGCATTTT. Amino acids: CASSQDEDSNQPQHF.

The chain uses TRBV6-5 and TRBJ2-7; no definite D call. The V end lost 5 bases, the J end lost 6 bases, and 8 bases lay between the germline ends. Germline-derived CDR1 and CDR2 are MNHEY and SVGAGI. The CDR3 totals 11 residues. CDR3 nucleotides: TGTGCCAGCAGTCTCCAATCCGAGCAGTACTTC. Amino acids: CASSLQSEQYF.

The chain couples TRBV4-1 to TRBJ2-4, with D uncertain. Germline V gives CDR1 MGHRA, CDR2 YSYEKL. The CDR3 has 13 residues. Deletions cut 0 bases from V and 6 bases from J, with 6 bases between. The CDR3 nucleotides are TGCGCCAGCAGCCAAGACTCAAGAAACATTCAGTACTTC. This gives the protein CASSQDSRNIQYF.

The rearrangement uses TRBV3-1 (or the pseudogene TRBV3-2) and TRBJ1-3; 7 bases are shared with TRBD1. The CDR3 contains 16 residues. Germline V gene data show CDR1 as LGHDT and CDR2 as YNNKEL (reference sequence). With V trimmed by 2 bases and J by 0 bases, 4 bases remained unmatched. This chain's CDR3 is CASSQQGEISGNTIYF. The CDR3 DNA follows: TGTGCCAGCAGCCAACAGGGGGAAATCTCTGGAAACACCATATATTTT.

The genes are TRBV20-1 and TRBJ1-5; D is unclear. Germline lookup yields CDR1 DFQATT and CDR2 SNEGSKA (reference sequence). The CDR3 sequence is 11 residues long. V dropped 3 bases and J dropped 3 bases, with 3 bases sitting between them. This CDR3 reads CSASFNQPQHF. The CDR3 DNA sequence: TGCAGTGCTAGTTTCAATCAGCCCCAGCATTTT.

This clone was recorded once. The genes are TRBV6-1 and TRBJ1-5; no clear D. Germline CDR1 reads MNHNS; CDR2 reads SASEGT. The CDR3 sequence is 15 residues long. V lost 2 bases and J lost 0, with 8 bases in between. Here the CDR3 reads CASSELQISNQPQHF. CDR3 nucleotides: TGTGCCAGCAGTGAATTGCAGATTAGCAATCAGCCCCAGCATTTT.

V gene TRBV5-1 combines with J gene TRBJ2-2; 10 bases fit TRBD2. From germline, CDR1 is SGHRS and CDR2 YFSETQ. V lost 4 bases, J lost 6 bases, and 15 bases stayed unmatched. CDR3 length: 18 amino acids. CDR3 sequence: CASSPLSGRARGSGELFF. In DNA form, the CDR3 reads TGCGCCAGCAGCCCCCTAAGCGGGAGGGCCCGTGGGTCCGGGGAGCTGTTTTTT. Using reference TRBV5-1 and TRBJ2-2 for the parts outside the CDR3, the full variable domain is KAGVTQTPRYLIKTRGQQVTLSCSPISGHRSVSWYQQTPGQGLQFLFEYFSETQRNKGNFPGRFSGRQFSNSRSEMNVSTLELGDSALYLCASSPLSGRARGSGELFFGEGSRLTVL.

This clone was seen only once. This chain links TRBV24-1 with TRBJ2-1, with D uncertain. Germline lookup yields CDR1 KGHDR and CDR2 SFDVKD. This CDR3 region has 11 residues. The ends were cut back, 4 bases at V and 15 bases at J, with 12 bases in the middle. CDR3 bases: TGTGCCACCAGTGACTATTCATTGCGGTTCTTC. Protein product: CATSDYSLRFF.

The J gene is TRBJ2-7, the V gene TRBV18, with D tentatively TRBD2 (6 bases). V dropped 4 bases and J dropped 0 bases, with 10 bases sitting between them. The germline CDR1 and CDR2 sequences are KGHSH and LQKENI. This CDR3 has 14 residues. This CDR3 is CASSRDFSSYEQYF. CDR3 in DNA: TGTGCCAGCTCACGGGACTTCAGCTCCTACGAGCAGTACTTC.

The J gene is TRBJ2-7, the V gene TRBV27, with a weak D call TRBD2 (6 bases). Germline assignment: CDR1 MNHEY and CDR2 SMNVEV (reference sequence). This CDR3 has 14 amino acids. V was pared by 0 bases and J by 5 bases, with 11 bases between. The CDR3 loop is CASSLSVGGNEQYF. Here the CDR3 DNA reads TGTGCCAGCAGTTTATCCGTAGGAGGGAACGAGCAGTACTTC.

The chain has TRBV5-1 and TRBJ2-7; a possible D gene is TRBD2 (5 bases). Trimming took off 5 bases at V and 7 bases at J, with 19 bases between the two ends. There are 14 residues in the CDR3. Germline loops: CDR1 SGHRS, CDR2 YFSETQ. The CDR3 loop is CASSGVAKSGEQYF. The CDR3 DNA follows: TGCGCCAGCAGTGGGGTAGCGAAGTCGGGAGAGCAGTACTTC.

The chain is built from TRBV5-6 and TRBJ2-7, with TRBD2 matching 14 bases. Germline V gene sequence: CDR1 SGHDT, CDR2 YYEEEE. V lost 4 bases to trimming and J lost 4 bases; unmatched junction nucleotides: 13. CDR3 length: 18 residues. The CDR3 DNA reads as TGTGCCAGCAGCGCGGGGCCGACTAGCGGGAGGGGGTCGTACGAGCAGTACTTC. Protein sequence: CASSAGPTSGRGSYEQYF. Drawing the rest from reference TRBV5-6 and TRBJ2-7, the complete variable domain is DAGVTQSPTHLIKTRGQQVTLRCSPKSGHDTVSWYQQALGQGPQFIFQYYEEEERQRGNFPDRFSGHQFPNYSSELNVNALLLGDSALYLCASSAGPTSGRGSYEQYFGPGTRLTVT.

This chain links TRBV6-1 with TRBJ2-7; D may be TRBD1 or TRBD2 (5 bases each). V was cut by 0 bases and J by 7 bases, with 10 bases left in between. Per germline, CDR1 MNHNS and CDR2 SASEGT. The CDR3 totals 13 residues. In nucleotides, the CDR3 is TGTGCCAGCAGTGAAGCTTGGGGGTGGGAGCAGTACTTC. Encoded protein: CASSEAWGWEQYF.